This entry is about one T cell receptor (beta chain). The antigen is not known. In germline, CDR1 is MGHRA, CDR2 YSYEKL. This CDR3 contains 13 residues. This entry comes from a study of CXCR3-negative and CXCR3-positive naive CD8 T cells. Overall study results and limits: Relative to memory CD8+ cells, whose diversity was much lower, both naive subsets had comparably high diversity. TRB CDR3 properties served as the basis for inferring TCR strength, and surface CD5 was comparable between naive subsets. The study found more hydrophobic TRB CDR3s in CXCR3-positive naive cells than in CXCR3-negative naive cells. In cryopreserved cells, CXCR3 expression partially decreased, and fresh PBMCs were used in most assays.

Naive cells were sorted as CD45RO-, CCR7+, CD27+ and CD95-. The libraries of TRB cDNA were prepared using 5' RACE with UMI labels. For each CDR3 protein, TCRdb gives one entry from its re-call of the 5' RACE reads, without DNA. The sample includes 60,000 to 65,000 distinct CDR3 sequences. The sample consisted of naive CXCR3+ CD8+ T cells from blood. Subset described: CD45RO-CCR7+CD27+CD95- naive CD8+ T cells expressing CXCR3 (TNR3+). The clonotype originates from a human donor in good health. Some clones in this sample may be carry-over from other donors' samples. The V gene is TRBV4-1, the J gene TRBJ1-2. The CDR3 protein is CASSPEVGVGYTF.